The 21 T cell receptor beta chains presented below share a single source sample, sequenced in a study of PD-L1 blockade in urothelial cancer. Time point specified: pretreatment peripheral blood. Assay: immunoSEQ multiplex PCR; the TCRdb copy retains only in-frame clones and omits some. The sample shows tens of thousands of clones, 70% to 90% of them seen only once. The material was PBMCs, obtained around atezolizumab (anti-PD-L1) treatment. Receptors were obtained from a man between 60 and 75 years old with urothelial cancer.

The J gene is TRBJ1-1, the V gene TRBV7-9; no clear D. Trimming stripped 5 bases from V and 7 bases from J, with 20 bases between. The CDR3 length is 15 residues. Germline CDR1 SEHNR, CDR2 FQNEAQ (reference sequence). The CDR3 DNA sequence: TGTGCCAGCAGCCCAAAGACCGGGTCTATCGGTGAAGCTTTCTTT. Translation gives CASSPKTGSIGEAFF.

This rearrangement joins TRBV30 to TRBJ2-1, with D perhaps TRBD2 (6 bases). V dropped 0 bases and J dropped 8 bases, with 20 bases sitting between them. Germline V CDR1 and CDR2: GTSNPN, SVGIG (reference sequence). This CDR3 has 16 amino acids. The CDR3 DNA is TGTGCCTGGAGTGTTTTAATGGCGGGATTGGGTCATGAGCAGTTCTTC. Its protein product is CAWSVLMAGLGHEQFF.

This CDR3 is CASSFRTGNTGELFF. The CDR3 DNA follows: TGTGCCAGCAGCTTCCGGACAGGGAACACCGGGGAGCTGTTTTTT. The rearrangement joins TRBV7-9 to TRBJ2-2, with 7 bases identical to TRBD1. This CDR3 is 15 amino acids long. V lost 3 bases and J lost 1; bases outside the gene matches: 2. The germline V gene encodes CDR1 SEHNR and CDR2 FQNEAQ (reference sequence).

The gene calls are TRBV2 and TRBJ1-4, with TRBD1 matching 9 bases. Per the germline V gene, CDR1 is SNHLY and CDR2 is FYNNEI. After removal of 6 bases from V and 7 bases from J, the junction contained 6 bases not matched to a gene. CDR3 length: 14 residues. The CDR3 region is CASSTGGAGEKLFF. The CDR3 DNA reads as TGTGCCAGCAGCACAGGGGGCGCAGGTGAAAAACTGTTTTTT.

The V gene is TRBV2, the J gene TRBJ1-6; D gene uncertain. Trimming shortened V by 10 bases and J by 13 bases, and 32 bases separated the two germline ends. The CDR3 loop spans 17 amino acids. Germline CDR1 SNHLY, CDR2 FYNNEI. The CDR3 here is CAITKPDPKTGVSPLHF. The CDR3 nucleotides read TGTGCCATCACAAAACCCGATCCCAAAACCGGAGTTTCCCCCCTCCACTTT.

V usage is TRBV6-4 and J usage is TRBJ2-2, with a possible D match to TRBD2 (7 bases). CDR3 size: 16 residues. The V gene's germline CDR1 is MRHNA and CDR2 SNTAGT. V was trimmed by 6 bases and J by 1 base, leaving 15 bases between them. The CDR3 loop is CASSLEGGLNTGELFF. CDR3 DNA sequence: TGTGCCAGCAGCCTTGAGGGGGGGCTGAACACCGGGGAGCTGTTTTTT.

This clone has only a few counts. The chain joins TRBV7-3 to TRBJ2-3, with 10 bases lining up with TRBD2. The CDR3 loop spans 17 amino acids. Germline CDR1 and CDR2: SGHTA and FQGTGA. Losses at the gene ends were 1 base for V and 5 bases for J; bases not matched to a gene: 9. Here the CDR3 DNA reads TGTGCCAGCAGCTTAAGACCCCTAGCGGGGGTTAGAGATACGCAGTATTTT. Amino acids: CASSLRPLAGVRDTQYF.

This chain links TRBV4-2 with TRBJ2-7; D is unresolved. Germline V gene sequence: CDR1 LGHNA, CDR2 YNFKEQ. The CDR3 spans 15 residues. The V gene lost 4 bases and the J gene lost 0 bases, with 13 bases spanning the gap. The CDR3 region has the DNA TGTGCCAGCAGCCTGCCAGGTGACCGCTCCTACGAGCAGTACTTC. It is translated as CASSLPGDRSYEQYF.

CDR3 in amino acids: CASSEYGVAGETQYF. In DNA form, the CDR3 reads TGTGCCAGCAGTGAATACGGTGTGGCAGGAGAGACCCAGTACTTC. The chain has TRBV25-1 and TRBJ2-5; D remains unclear. The ends were cut back, 0 bases at V and 4 bases at J, with 12 bases in the middle. The CDR3 has 15 amino acids. Germline CDR1 reads MGHDK; CDR2 reads SYGVNS.

The chain employs TRBV11-3 and TRBJ1-2, with D possibly being TRBD1 (5 bases). The V gene lost 5 bases and the J gene lost 5 bases, with 9 bases spanning the gap. The CDR3 runs 12 residues. Germline loops: CDR1 SGHNT, CDR2 YENEEA. The CDR3 DNA reads TGTGCCAGCAGCGTGGGACTATATGGCTACACCTTC. It codes for CASSVGLYGYTF. Combining the CDR3 with reference TRBV11-3 and TRBJ1-2 gives the whole variable domain EAGVVQSPRYKIIEKKQPVAFWCNPISGHNTLYWYLQNLGQGPELLIRYENEEAVDDSQLPKDRFSAERLKGVDSTLKIQPAELGDSAVYLCASSVGLYGYTFGSGTRLTVV.

The CDR3 bases are TGTGCCAGCAGCTTCGGGACAGGGACCTACGAGCAGTACTTC. Its translation is CASSFGTGTYEQYF. J is TRBJ2-7 and V is TRBV7-9; 9 nucleotides match TRBD1. Germline CDR1 and CDR2: SEHNR and FQNEAQ (reference sequence). The CDR3 is 14 amino acids. V was pared by 3 bases and J by 2 bases, with 2 bases of the junction left unmatched.

The CDR3 protein is CASSQGLAGGRETQYF. CDR3 sequence (DNA): TGCGCCAGCAGCCAAGGGTTAGCGGGAGGTCGAGAGACCCAGTACTTC. This rearrangement joins TRBV4-1 to TRBJ2-5; 10 nucleotides line up with TRBD2. CDR3 length equals 16 residues. With 1 base clipped from V and 4 bases from J, the junction kept 6 bases outside the gene matches. The germline V gene encodes CDR1 MGHRA and CDR2 YSYEKL.

CDR3 in DNA: TGCGCCAGCAGCTTGGCCCATCGGGGTAGCTACAATGAGCAGTTCTTC. Its translation is CASSLAHRGSYNEQFF. The chain carries TRBV5-1 and TRBJ2-1, with D tentatively TRBD2 (5 bases). The CDR3 has 16 residues. Germline CDR1 reads SGHRS; CDR2 reads YFSETQ. V lost 0 bases and J lost 3, with 13 bases in between.

The chain carries TRBV13 and TRBJ1-1, with a tentative D call TRBD1 (6 bases). The CDR3 runs to 12 residues. Trimming pared 5 bases from V and 4 bases from J, leaving 8 bases between. Per germline, CDR1 PRHDT and CDR2 FYEKMQ (reference sequence). CDR3 sequence (DNA): TGTGCCAGCAGCAACAGGGTCACTGAAGCTTTCTTT. Its translation is CASSNRVTEAFF. Combining the CDR3 with reference TRBV13 and TRBJ1-1 gives the whole variable domain AAGVIQSPRHLIKEKRETATLKCYPIPRHDTVYWYQQGPGQDPQFLISFYEKMQSDKGSIPDRFSAQQFSDYHSELNMSSLELGDSALYFCASSNRVTEAFFGQGTRLTVV.

The chain couples TRBV4-3 to TRBJ2-1, with unresolved D. V was trimmed by 0 bases and J by 8 bases, leaving 17 bases between them. The CDR3 consists of 16 residues. Germline CDR1 is LGHNA and CDR2 is YSLEER. CDR3 amino acids: CASSQEKELIADEQFF. In DNA, the CDR3 is TGCGCCAGCAGCCAAGAAAAAGAATTAATAGCCGATGAGCAGTTCTTC.

J is TRBJ1-1 and V is TRBV23-1, with D perhaps TRBD1 (5 bases). TRBV23-1 is marked as an open reading frame, function uncertain. This CDR3 comprises 13 residues. Trimming removed 3 bases at V and 6 bases at J, with 11 bases between. Here the CDR3 reads CASSQSGPSEAFF. The CDR3 nucleotides are TGCGCCAGCAGTCAGTCAGGGCCTTCTGAAGCTTTCTTT.

This clone showed up just a few times. The V call is TRBV4-1, the J call TRBJ2-3; tentative D call: TRBD2 (6 bases). V was trimmed by 2 bases and J by 6 bases, leaving 15 bases between them. The CDR3 extends over 15 amino acids. Germline assignment: CDR1 MGHRA and CDR2 YSYEKL. The chain's CDR3 is CASSQISGGSDTQYF. DNA for the CDR3: TGCGCCAGCAGCCAAATTTCTGGAGGGTCGGATACGCAGTATTTT.

The chain carries TRBV7-2 and TRBJ2-3, with D uncertain. Germline CDR1 is SGHTA and CDR2 is FQGNSA. The CDR3 has 14 residues. The germline V and J ends were trimmed by 0 bases and 3 bases, with 7 bases remaining between them. CDR3 amino acids: CASSLAWQTDTQYF. CDR3 DNA sequence: TGTGCCAGCAGCTTAGCGTGGCAGACAGATACGCAGTATTTT.

The gene calls are TRBV10-3 and TRBJ2-5, with 9 bases that match TRBD2. Germline values: CDR1 ENHRY, CDR2 SYGVKD. The ends lost 2 bases at V and 2 bases at J; junction bases unmatched: 6. The CDR3 totals 16 residues. DNA of the CDR3: TGTGCCATCAGTGAGCGGGTCCTAGCGGGACAAGAGACCCAGTACTTC. Translating gives CAISERVLAGQETQYF.

Note on this clone: Germline is not matched at one junction end, which may reflect a read error. The rearrangement links TRBV7-7 to TRBJ2-2; D uncertain. The germline V gene encodes CDR1 SSHAT and CDR2 FNYEAQ (reference sequence). This CDR3 is 15 amino acids long. CDR3 nucleotide sequence: TGTGCTAGCAGCTTAGTCCCCCGGAACACCGGGGAGCTGTTTTTT. Amino acid sequence: CASSLVPRNTGELFF.

In this sample, this clone turned up a few times. CDR3 nucleotide sequence: TGTGCCACAGGACAGGGTTACGAGCAGTACTTC. Amino acids: CATGQGYEQYF. The chain has TRBV2 and TRBJ2-7; 8 positions match TRBD1. The CDR3 runs 11 residues. Germline V CDR1 and CDR2: SNHLY, FYNNEI. The trim removed 10 bases at V and 4 bases at J, leaving 3 bases unmatched.